This T cell receptor (beta chain) was sequenced for a study of T cells in Graves' hyperthyroidism and ophthalmopathy. CDR3 length equals 15 residues. Trimming took 7 bases from V and 7 from J; bases not matched to a gene: 9. Germline assignment: CDR1 SNHLY and CDR2 FYNNEI. The table lists this clonotype with many counts. The CDR3 regions of TCR beta were amplified from RNA transcripts. The study used the HTBI primer set for a first-round RT-PCR of the TCR CDR3. From the multiplex PCR reads, TCRdb called clonotypes with MiXCR, one entry per CDR3 protein. Of around 520,000 distinct CDR3 sequences in the sample, 14% are singletons; the top ten hold around 13%.

The receptor's source is a woman aged 40-49 years with Graves' hyperthyroidism. The rearrangement links TRBV2 to TRBJ2-2; 10 bases are a match to TRBD1. Sequencing was carried out using blood. The CDR3 spells CASIFDRGQGGELFF. CDR3 coding DNA: TGTGCCAGCATTTTTGACAGGGGGCAAGGCGGGGAGCTGTTTTTT.